The 22 T cell receptor beta chains presented below share a single source sample, sequenced in a study of STAT5B mutations in CD4+ large granular lymphocyte leukemia. Method: immunoSEQ multiplex PCR; TCRdb's copy keeps in-frame clones and lacks some. The sample has tens of thousands of clones, less than 75% seen once. The material sequenced was CD4+ T cells from blood buffy coats. The receptors come from a human donor in good health.

The chain links TRBV9 to TRBJ2-5, with 9 bases matching TRBD2. The V and J ends lost 3 bases and 4 bases, in that order; junction bases with no gene match: 7. CDR1 is SGDLS, CDR2 YYNGEE, per germline. The CDR3 sequence is 15 residues long. For the CDR3, the DNA is TGTGCCAGCAGCGCTGGCGGGGGGGCGGGAGAGACCCAGTACTTC. Translating gives CASSAGGGAGETQYF.

This chain links TRBV30 with TRBJ2-7; the match to TRBD1 covers 7 bases. The V and J ends lost 1 base and 2 bases, in that order; junction bases with no gene match: 11. Germline assignment: CDR1 GTSNPN and CDR2 SVGIG (reference sequence). The CDR3 is 16 residues long. CDR3 in amino acids: CAWSERWGQQTYEQYF. CDR3 nucleotides: TGTGCCTGGAGTGAAAGATGGGGACAGCAAACCTACGAGCAGTACTTC.

The chain combines TRBV14 with TRBJ1-1; D is uncertain. This CDR3 has 17 residues. Trimming stripped 3 bases from V and 1 base from J, with 18 bases between. Germline loops: CDR1 SGHDN, CDR2 FVKESK. CDR3 DNA: TGTGCCAGCAGCCATACTCTTGCCCCTGACCCGAACACTGAAGCTTTCTTT. It encodes CASSHTLAPDPNTEAFF.

The chain is built from TRBV7-6 and TRBJ2-7, with D unresolved. Germline V gene sequence: CDR1 SGHVS, CDR2 FNYEAQ. The germline V and J ends were trimmed by 1 base and 4 bases, with 11 bases remaining between them. The CDR3 loop spans 14 amino acids. CDR3 sequence (DNA): TGTGCCAGCAGCTTAGACTCGGGTTGGTACGAGCAGTACTTC. It encodes CASSLDSGWYEQYF.

The chain has TRBV11-3 and TRBJ1-1, with D possibly TRBD1 on 6 matching bases. Trimming stripped 5 bases from V and 5 bases from J, with 12 bases between. Germline CDR1 and CDR2: SGHNT and YENEEA. This CDR3 spans 13 amino acids. CDR3 in DNA: TGTGCCAGCAGCCTGCAGGGGAGGACTGAAGCTTTCTTT. Translated, it gives CASSLQGRTEAFF. The full variable domain, in which reference TRBV11-3 and TRBJ1-1 provide the parts outside the CDR3, is EAGVVQSPRYKIIEKKQPVAFWCNPISGHNTLYWYLQNLGQGPELLIRYENEEAVDDSQLPKDRFSAERLKGVDSTLKIQPAELGDSAVYLCASSLQGRTEAFFGQGTRLTVV.

The J gene is TRBJ1-4, the V gene TRBV19, with D maybe TRBD1 (6 bases). Germline V gene data show CDR1 as LNHDA and CDR2 as SQIVND (reference sequence). V lost 6 bases to trimming and J lost 8 bases, with 22 bases between them. The CDR3 has 16 residues. The CDR3 sequence: CASSSGAVPSGEKLFF. CDR3 bases: TGTGCCAGTAGCTCAGGGGCGGTCCCCTCGGGGGAAAAACTGTTTTTT.

The chain carries TRBV30 and TRBJ2-3, with a tentative D call TRBD1 (6 bases). Germline CDR1 and CDR2: GTSNPN and SVGIG (reference sequence). V was trimmed by 5 bases and J by 6 bases, leaving 9 bases between them. The CDR3 contains 11 residues. The CDR3 is CAWSRGDTQYF. For the CDR3, the DNA is TGTGCCTGGTCCAGGGGTGATACGCAGTATTTT.

The table lists this clone with a few counts. The rearrangement joins TRBV30 to TRBJ2-2, with no clear D. The V gene lost 2 bases and the J gene lost 1 base, with 5 bases spanning the gap. The CDR3 has 13 amino acids. The germline V gene encodes CDR1 GTSNPN and CDR2 SVGIG (reference sequence). CDR3 in DNA: TGTGCCTGGAGTCGTCAGAACACCGGGGAGCTGTTTTTT. Its translation: CAWSRQNTGELFF.

This clone was recorded once. This sample includes further DNA sequences coding for the same CDR3. The rearrangement uses TRBV25-1 and TRBJ1-1, with 9 bases identical to TRBD1. V trimming: 3 bases; J trimming: 1 base; junction bases outside the gene matches: 3. There are 15 residues in the CDR3. CDR1 MGHDK and CDR2 SYGVNS come from the germline V gene. In DNA, the CDR3 is TGTGCCAGCAGTGACCCGGGACAGGGGAACACTGAAGCTTTCTTT. Translated, it gives CASSDPGQGNTEAFF.

V is TRBV5-1 and J is TRBJ2-2; possibly TRBD1 for D (5 bases). CDR1 and CDR2 from the germline V gene are SGHRS and YFSETQ. The CDR3 runs to 13 residues. Trimming pared 5 bases from V and 3 bases from J, leaving 8 bases between. The CDR3 spells CASRGADTGELFF. The CDR3 bases are TGCGCCAGCAGAGGGGCGGACACCGGGGAGCTGTTTTTT.

This chain uses TRBV7-9 with TRBJ2-5, with 10 bases that match TRBD1. The V and J ends lost 5 bases and 4 bases, in that order; junction bases with no gene match: 7. The V gene's germline CDR1 is SEHNR and CDR2 FQNEAQ (reference sequence). The CDR3 covers 15 residues. The CDR3 coding sequence is TGTGCCAGCAGCGGCCGGGACAGGGGAATAGAGACCCAGTACTTC. Translation: CASSGRDRGIETQYF.

The genes are TRBV27 and TRBJ1-2, with 8 bases matching TRBD1. This CDR3 is built from 13 residues. Germline V gives CDR1 MNHEY, CDR2 SMNVEV (reference sequence). J gave up 2 bases and V 6 bases, and 2 bases lay outside the gene matches. The CDR3 DNA is TGTGCCAGCAGCCGGGACAGGAACTATGGCTACACCTTC. The encoded protein is CASSRDRNYGYTF.

The genes are TRBV5-8 and TRBJ2-3, with a weak D call TRBD2 (6 bases). Germline-derived CDR1 and CDR2 are SGHTS and YDEGEE. V was pared by 3 bases and J by 2 bases, with 13 bases between. This CDR3 contains 15 residues. The CDR3 bases are TGTGCCAGCAGCTCGGGGGATTCGACCACAGATACGCAGTATTTT. This codes for CASSSGDSTTDTQYF.

This chain uses TRBV13 with TRBJ2-7; D uncertain. Trimming removed 2 bases at V and 4 bases at J, with 9 bases between. The CDR3 sequence is 13 residues long. The germline V gene has CDR1 PRHDT and CDR2 FYEKMQ (reference sequence). Here the CDR3 reads CASSLNVVYEQYF. CDR3 DNA sequence: TGTGCCAGCAGCTTAAATGTAGTGTACGAGCAGTACTTC.

This clone was found a few times. The CDR3 DNA reads as TGTGCCAGTAGTATACAGGTGAATTCACCCCTCCACTTT. Translation: CASSIQVNSPLHF. This chain uses TRBV19 with TRBJ1-6, with D hard to call. Trimming pared 2 bases from V and 7 bases from J, leaving 6 bases between. The CDR3 runs 13 residues. Germline assignment: CDR1 LNHDA and CDR2 SQIVND (reference sequence).

J is TRBJ2-5 and V is TRBV4-2; 12 bases align to TRBD2. Germline trimming cut 4 bases from V and 6 bases from J; bases unmatched to any gene: 12. The germline CDR1 and CDR2 sequences are LGHNA and YNFKEQ. The CDR3 totals 17 residues. As DNA, the CDR3 is TGTGCCAGCAGCCCTGTGACTAGCGGGGGTCTTTTGAAGACCCAGTACTTC. Encoded protein: CASSPVTSGGLLKTQYF.

This chain links TRBV2 with TRBJ2-1; D is unresolved. Germline values: CDR1 SNHLY, CDR2 FYNNEI. The CDR3 is 13 amino acids. With 7 bases removed from V and 0 bases from J, the gap between germline ends came to 7 bases. DNA of the CDR3: TGTGCCAGCACTCCCTACTCCTACAATGAGCAGTTCTTC. Residues: CASTPYSYNEQFF.

This clone was counted only a few times. This sequence joins TRBV7-2 and TRBJ1-1, with D possibly being TRBD1 (5 bases). This CDR3 region has 12 residues. Germline CDR1 is SGHTA and CDR2 is FQGNSA. The V end lost 5 bases, the J end lost 3 bases, and 7 bases lay between the germline ends. The CDR3, as DNA: TGTGCCAGCAGCAGGGGAGACACTGAAGCTTTCTTT. Its protein is CASSRGDTEAFF.

The chain combines TRBV1 with TRBJ2-3; TRBD1 reflects the table's D call only, with no check against the DNA. TRBV1 has pseudogene status. The CDR3 loop spans 16 amino acids. CDR3 in DNA: TGCACCAGCAGCCGGGGGCGGGCCGGTCGCGGAGATACGCAGTATTTT. This sequence encodes CTSSRGRAGRGDTQYF.

The chain is built from TRBV5-6 and TRBJ1-2, with D possibly matching TRBD1 (6 bases). The CDR3 has 13 residues. The V and J ends lost 0 bases and 7 bases respectively, with 10 bases between them. CDR1 is SGHDT and CDR2 is YYEEEE in the germline V gene. The DNA for the CDR3 is TGTGCCAGCAGCTTGGGACAGGCTGGTGGCTACACCTTC. Translation: CASSLGQAGGYTF. Looking up the rest from reference TRBV5-6 and TRBJ1-2 gives the full variable domain: DAGVTQSPTHLIKTRGQQVTLRCSPKSGHDTVSWYQQALGQGPQFIFQYYEEEERQRGNFPDRFSGHQFPNYSSELNVNALLLGDSALYLCASSLGQAGGYTFGSGTRLTVV.

The V gene is TRBV10-3, the J gene TRBJ2-3; 11 bases are a match to TRBD2. The ends lost 6 bases at V and 2 bases at J; junction bases unmatched: 4. The CDR3 is 15 residues long. Germline-derived CDR1 and CDR2 are ENHRY and SYGVKD. DNA for the CDR3: TGTGCCATCAGGCTAGCGGGGGGATCCACAGATACGCAGTATTTT. Translated, it gives CAIRLAGGSTDTQYF.

The chain couples TRBV18 to TRBJ2-1; TRBD2 matches 12 bases. Germline V gene lookup returns CDR1 KGHSH and CDR2 LQKENI. J gave up 5 bases and V 2 bases, and 4 bases lay outside the gene matches. The length of the CDR3 is 16 residues. CDR3 in DNA: TGTGCCAGCTCACCAAGGACTAGCGGGGACAACAATGAGCAGTTCTTC. Its protein product is CASSPRTSGDNNEQFF. Combining the CDR3 with reference TRBV18 and TRBJ2-1 gives the whole variable domain NAGVMQNPRHLVRRRGQEARLRCSPMKGHSHVYWYRQLPEEGLKFMVYLQKENIIDESGMPKERFSAEFPKEGPSILRIQQVVRGDSAAYFCASSPRTSGDNNEQFFGPGTRLTVL.